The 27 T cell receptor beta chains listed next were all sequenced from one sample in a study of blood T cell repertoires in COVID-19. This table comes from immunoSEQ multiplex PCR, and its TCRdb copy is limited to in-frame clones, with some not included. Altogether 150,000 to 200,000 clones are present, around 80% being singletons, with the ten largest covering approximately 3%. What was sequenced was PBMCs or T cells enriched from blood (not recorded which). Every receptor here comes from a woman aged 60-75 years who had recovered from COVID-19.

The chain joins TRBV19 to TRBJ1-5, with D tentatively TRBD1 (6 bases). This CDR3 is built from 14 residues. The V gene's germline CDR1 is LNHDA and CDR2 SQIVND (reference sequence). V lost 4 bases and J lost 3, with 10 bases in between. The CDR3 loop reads CASSSGQLNQPQHF. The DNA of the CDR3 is TGTGCCAGTAGTAGTGGACAGCTCAATCAGCCCCAGCATTTT.

The CDR3 DNA reads as TGTGCCAGCAGAGCTGGGGGCCTTAGCAATCAGCCCCAGCATTTT. Translated: CASRAGGLSNQPQHF. The rearrangement links TRBV9 to TRBJ1-5; D perhaps matches TRBD1 (6 bases). The CDR3 runs 15 residues. V was shortened by 5 bases and J by 0 bases, with 12 bases between the two germline ends. Germline V gene data show CDR1 as SGDLS and CDR2 as YYNGEE.

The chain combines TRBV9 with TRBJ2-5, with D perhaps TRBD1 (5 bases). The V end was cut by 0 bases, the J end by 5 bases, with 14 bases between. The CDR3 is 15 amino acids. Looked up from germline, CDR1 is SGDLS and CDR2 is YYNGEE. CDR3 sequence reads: CASSVEGASRETQYF. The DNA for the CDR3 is TGTGCCAGCAGCGTAGAAGGGGCGTCACGGGAGACCCAGTACTTC.

CDR3 in amino acids: CASSLAWGTSTDTQYF. For the CDR3, the DNA is TGTGCCAGCAGCTTAGCGTGGGGGACTAGCACAGATACGCAGTATTTT. The chain combines TRBV7-2 with TRBJ2-3, with D perhaps TRBD2 (6 bases). CDR3 length equals 16 residues. Trimming took off 0 bases at V and 0 bases at J, with 10 bases between the two ends. Germline values: CDR1 SGHTA, CDR2 FQGNSA.

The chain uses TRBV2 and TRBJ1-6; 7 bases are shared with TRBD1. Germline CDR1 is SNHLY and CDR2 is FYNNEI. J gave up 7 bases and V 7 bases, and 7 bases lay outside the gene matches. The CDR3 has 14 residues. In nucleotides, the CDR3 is TGTGCCAGCAAGCCCGACAGGGTCAATTCACCCCTCCACTTT. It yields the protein CASKPDRVNSPLHF.

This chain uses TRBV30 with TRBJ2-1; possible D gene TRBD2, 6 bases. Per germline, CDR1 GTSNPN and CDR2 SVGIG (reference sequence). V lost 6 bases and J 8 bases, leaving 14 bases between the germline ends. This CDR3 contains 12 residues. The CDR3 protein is CACLPGVYEQFF. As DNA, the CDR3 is TGTGCCTGCCTGCCGGGAGTATATGAGCAGTTCTTC.

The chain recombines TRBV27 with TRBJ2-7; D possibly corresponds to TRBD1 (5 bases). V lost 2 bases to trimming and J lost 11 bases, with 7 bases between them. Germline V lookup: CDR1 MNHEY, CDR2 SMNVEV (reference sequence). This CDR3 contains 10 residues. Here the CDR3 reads CASSLGAEYF. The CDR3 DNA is TGTGCCAGCAGTTTAGGGGCGGAGTACTTC.

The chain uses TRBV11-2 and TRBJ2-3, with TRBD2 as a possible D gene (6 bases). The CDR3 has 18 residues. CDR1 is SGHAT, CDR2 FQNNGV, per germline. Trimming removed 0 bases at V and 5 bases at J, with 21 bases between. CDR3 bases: TGTGCCAGCAGCTTAGATCCCGGGACTTCTCGAAGGGGAGATACGCAGTATTTT. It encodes CASSLDPGTSRRGDTQYF.

The CDR3 DNA reads as TGCAGTGCTAGAGAGGACAGGGGCGCTTTCTTT. Translation gives CSAREDRGAFF. The chain employs TRBV20-1 and TRBJ1-1; TRBD1 aligns across 9 bases. Germline loops: CDR1 DFQATT, CDR2 SNEGSKA (reference sequence). J gave up 11 bases and V 0 bases, and 1 base lay outside the gene matches. The CDR3 length is 11 residues.

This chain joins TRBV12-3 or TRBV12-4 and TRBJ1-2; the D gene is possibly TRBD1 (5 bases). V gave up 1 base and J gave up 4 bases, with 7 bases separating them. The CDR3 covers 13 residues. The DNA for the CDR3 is TGTGCCAGCAGTTTAGAGGGGATCTATGGCTACACCTTC. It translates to CASSLEGIYGYTF.

The chain's CDR3 is CASSYQGRAEAFF. The CDR3 DNA reads as TGTGCCAGCAGTTATCAGGGAAGGGCTGAAGCTTTCTTT. V usage is TRBV12-3 or TRBV12-4 and J usage is TRBJ1-1; weak D call: TRBD1 (5 bases). Deletions cut 4 bases from V and 6 bases from J, with 12 bases between. The CDR3 totals 13 residues.

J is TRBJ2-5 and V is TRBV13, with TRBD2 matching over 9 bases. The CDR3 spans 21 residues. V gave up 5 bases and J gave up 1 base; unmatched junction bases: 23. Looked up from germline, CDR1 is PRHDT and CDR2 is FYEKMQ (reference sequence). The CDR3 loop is CASSARWGLASSEPFQETQYF. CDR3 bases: TGTGCCAGCAGCGCACGGTGGGGACTAGCCTCTAGCGAGCCTTTCCAAGAGACCCAGTACTTC. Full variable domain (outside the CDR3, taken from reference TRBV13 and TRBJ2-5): AAGVIQSPRHLIKEKRETATLKCYPIPRHDTVYWYQQGPGQDPQFLISFYEKMQSDKGSIPDRFSAQQFSDYHSELNMSSLELGDSALYFCASSARWGLASSEPFQETQYFGPGTRLLVL.

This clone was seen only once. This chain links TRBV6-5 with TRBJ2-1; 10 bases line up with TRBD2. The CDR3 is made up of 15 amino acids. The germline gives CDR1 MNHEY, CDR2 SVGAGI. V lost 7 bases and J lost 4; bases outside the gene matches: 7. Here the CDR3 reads CASKEIAGGYNEQFF. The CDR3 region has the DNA TGTGCCAGCAAGGAGATAGCGGGGGGTTACAATGAGCAGTTCTTC.

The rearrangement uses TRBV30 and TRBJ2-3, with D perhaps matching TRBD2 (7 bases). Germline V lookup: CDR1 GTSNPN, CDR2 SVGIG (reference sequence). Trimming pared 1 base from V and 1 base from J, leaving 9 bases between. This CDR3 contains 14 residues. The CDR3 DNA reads TGTGCCTGGAGTGGGGGGGGGCGCACAGATACGCAGTATTTT. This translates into CAWSGGGRTDTQYF.

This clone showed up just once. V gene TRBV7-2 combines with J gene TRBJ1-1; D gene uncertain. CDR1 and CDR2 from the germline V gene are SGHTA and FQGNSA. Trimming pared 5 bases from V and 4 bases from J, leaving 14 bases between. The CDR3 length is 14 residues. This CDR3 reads CASSPISSSTEAFF. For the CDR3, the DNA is TGTGCCAGCAGCCCCATTTCGTCGAGCACTGAAGCTTTCTTT.

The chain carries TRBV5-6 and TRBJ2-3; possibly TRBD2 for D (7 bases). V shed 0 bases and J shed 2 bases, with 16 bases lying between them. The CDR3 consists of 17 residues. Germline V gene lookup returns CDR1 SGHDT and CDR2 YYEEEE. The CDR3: CASSLAEGGAVTDTQYF. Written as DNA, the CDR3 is TGTGCCAGCAGCTTGGCCGAAGGGGGGGCTGTCACAGATACGCAGTATTTT.

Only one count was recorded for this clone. The CDR3 bases are TGCAGCGTCCGACAGGGGAAAAGTGAGCAGTACTTC. Its protein is CSVRQGKSEQYF. J is TRBJ2-7 and V is TRBV29-1; 8 nucleotides line up with TRBD1. The junction had 8 bases not matched to a gene; V was cut back by 6 bases and J by 7 bases. Germline values: CDR1 SQVTM, CDR2 ANQGSEA. The CDR3 runs to 12 residues.

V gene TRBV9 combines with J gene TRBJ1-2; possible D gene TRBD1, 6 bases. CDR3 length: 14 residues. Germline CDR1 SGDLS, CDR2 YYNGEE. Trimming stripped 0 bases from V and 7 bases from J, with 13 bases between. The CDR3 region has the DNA TGTGCCAGCAGCGTAGCCAATCAGGGGCTTGGCTACACCTTC. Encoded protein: CASSVANQGLGYTF. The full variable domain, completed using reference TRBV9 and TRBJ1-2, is DSGVTQTPKHLITATGQRVTLRCSPRSGDLSVYWYQQSLDQGLQFLIQYYNGEERAKGNILERFSAQQFPDLHSELNLSSLELGDSALYFCASSVANQGLGYTFGSGTRLTVV.

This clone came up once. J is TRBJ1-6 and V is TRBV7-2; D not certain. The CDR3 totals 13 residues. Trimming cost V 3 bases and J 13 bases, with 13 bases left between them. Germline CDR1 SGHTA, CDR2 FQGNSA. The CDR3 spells CASSFSIEEPLHF. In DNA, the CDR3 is TGTGCCAGCAGCTTCAGCATTGAGGAGCCCCTCCACTTT.

CDR3 sequence reads: CASSPPLGSGAFF. CDR3 DNA: TGTGCCAGCTCACCACCGCTAGGTTCGGGAGCTTTCTTT. The chain recombines TRBV18 with TRBJ1-1, with no clear D. The CDR3 contains 13 residues. The germline V gene has CDR1 KGHSH and CDR2 LQKENI. The V end lost 0 bases, the J end lost 10 bases, and 12 bases lay between the germline ends.

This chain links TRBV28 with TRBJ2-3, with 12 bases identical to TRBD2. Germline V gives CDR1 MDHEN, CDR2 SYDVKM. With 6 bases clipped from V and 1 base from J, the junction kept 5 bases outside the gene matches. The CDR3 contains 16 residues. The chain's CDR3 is CASSPRTSGGTDTQYF. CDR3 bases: TGTGCCAGCAGCCCTCGGACTAGCGGGGGCACAGATACGCAGTATTTT. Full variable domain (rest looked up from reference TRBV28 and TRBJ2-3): DVKVTQSSRYLVKRTGEKVFLECVQDMDHENMFWYRQDPGLGLRLIYFSYDVKMKEKGDIPEGYSVSREKKERFSLILESASTNQTSMYLCASSPRTSGGTDTQYFGPGTRLTVL.

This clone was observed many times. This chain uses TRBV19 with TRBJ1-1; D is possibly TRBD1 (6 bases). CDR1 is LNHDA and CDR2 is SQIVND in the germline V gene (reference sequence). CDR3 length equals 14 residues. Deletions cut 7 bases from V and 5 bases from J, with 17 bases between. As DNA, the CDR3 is TGTGCCAGTACCTCCGGGAGGGGGGGAACTGAAGCTTTCTTT. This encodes CASTSGRGGTEAFF. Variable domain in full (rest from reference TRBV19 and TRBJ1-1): DGGITQSPKYLFRKEGQNVTLSCEQNLNHDAMYWYRQDPGQGLRLIYYSQIVNDFQKGDIAEGYSVSREKKESFPLTVTSAQKNPTAFYLCASTSGRGGTEAFFGQGTRLTVV.

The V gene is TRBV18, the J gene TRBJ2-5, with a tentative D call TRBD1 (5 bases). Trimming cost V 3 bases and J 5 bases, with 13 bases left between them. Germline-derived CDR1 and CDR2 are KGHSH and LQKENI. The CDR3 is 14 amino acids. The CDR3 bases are TGTGCCAGCTCACCGGGCTCTAGGGGTGAGACCCAGTACTTC. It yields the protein CASSPGSRGETQYF.

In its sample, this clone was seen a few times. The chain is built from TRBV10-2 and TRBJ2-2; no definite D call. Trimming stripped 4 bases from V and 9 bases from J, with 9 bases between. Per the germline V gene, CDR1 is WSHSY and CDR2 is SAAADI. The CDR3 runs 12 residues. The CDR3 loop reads CASSVGRRELFF. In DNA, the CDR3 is TGCGCCAGCAGTGTCGGTCGCCGGGAGCTGTTTTTT.

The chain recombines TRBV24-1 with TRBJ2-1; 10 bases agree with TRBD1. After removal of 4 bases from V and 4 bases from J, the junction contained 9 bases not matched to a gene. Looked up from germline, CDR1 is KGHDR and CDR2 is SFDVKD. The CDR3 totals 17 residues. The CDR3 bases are TGTGCCACCAGTGAACCGGACAGGGGGAACGGGTACAATGAGCAGTTCTTC. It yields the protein CATSEPDRGNGYNEQFF.

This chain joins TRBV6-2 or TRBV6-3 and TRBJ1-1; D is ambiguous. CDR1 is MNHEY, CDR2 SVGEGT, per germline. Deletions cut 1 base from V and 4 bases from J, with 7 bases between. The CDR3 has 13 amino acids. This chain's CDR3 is CASSYFGVTEAFF. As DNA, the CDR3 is TGTGCCAGCAGTTACTTCGGGGTCACTGAAGCTTTCTTT.

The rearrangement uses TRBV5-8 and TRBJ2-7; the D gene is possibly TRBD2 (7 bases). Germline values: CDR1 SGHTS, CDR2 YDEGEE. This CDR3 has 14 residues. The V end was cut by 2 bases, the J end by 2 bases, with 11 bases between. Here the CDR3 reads CASSFTGGAYEQYF. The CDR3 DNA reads TGTGCCAGCAGCTTCACGGGGGGCGCCTACGAGCAGTACTTC.